This T cell receptor beta chain was sequenced in a study of T-cell reconstitution after alpha-beta-depleted transplantation in children. To note about this clonotype: Its antigen is unidentified.

General study points: A year had passed since transplant, and T-cell counts and diversity by then came mostly from newly produced T cells.

The TCRbeta library incorporated unique molecular identifiers. TCRdb independently ran MiXCR on the PCR reads; one entry per CDR3 protein. Here the sample spans 450,000 to 600,000 distinct CDR3 sequences, over 9.5% being singletons. This receptor was obtained from a child aged 2-15 years with inherited bone marrow failure, due to receive a stem cell transplant. The input for sequencing was PBMCs, taken before TCRalphabeta/CD19-depleted stem cell transplant.

The CDR3 loop reads CASSLGRSGTGVYEQYF. The CDR3 bases are TGTGCCAGCAGCTTAGGTCGTTCCGGGACAGGGGTCTACGAGCAGTACTTC. The chain carries TRBV7-9 and TRBJ2-7; 10 nucleotides match TRBD1. Germline CDR1 is SEHNR and CDR2 is FQNEAQ (reference sequence). This CDR3 contains 17 residues. V was clipped by 1 base and J by 3 bases; unmatched bases: 9.